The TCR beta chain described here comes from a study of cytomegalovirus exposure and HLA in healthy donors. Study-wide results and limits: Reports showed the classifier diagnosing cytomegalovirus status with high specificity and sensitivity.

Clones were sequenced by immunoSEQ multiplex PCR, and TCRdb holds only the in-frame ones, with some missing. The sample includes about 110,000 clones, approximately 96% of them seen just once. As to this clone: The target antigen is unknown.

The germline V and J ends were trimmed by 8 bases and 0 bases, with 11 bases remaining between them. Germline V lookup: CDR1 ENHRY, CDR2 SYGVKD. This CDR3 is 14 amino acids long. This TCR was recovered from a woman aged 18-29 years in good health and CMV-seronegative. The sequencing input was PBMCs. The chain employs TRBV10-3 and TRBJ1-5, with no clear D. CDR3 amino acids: CAIGETLSNQPQHF. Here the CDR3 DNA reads TGTGCCATCGGGGAGACCCTTAGCAATCAGCCCCAGCATTTT.